The 32 T cell receptor beta chains below all came from one sample that was sequenced in a study of T cells in Graves' hyperthyroidism and ophthalmopathy. The TCR beta CDR3 regions underwent amplification using RNA transcripts as the source. HTBI primers were used for first-round RT-PCR of the TCR CDR3. TCRdb fed the multiplex PCR reads into MiXCR, producing one record per CDR3 protein. The sample yields 400,000 to 600,000 distinct CDR3 sequences, approximately 16% seen once. Sequencing used blood. Receptors originate from a woman aged 25-40 years with Graves' ophthalmopathy.

This clonotype has a count of ten or more. This rearrangement joins TRBV12-3 or TRBV12-4 to TRBJ1-1; D gene uncertain. The CDR3 has 15 residues. Between the trimmed V and J ends, which lost 8 bases and 0 bases, there was a span of 16 bases. The CDR3 loop is CASRRVPGMNTEAFF. DNA of the CDR3: TGTGCCAGCCGTCGGGTCCCTGGGATGAACACTGAAGCTTTCTTT.

This clonotype was counted at least ten times. The CDR3 region has the DNA TGCGCCAGCAGCCTTCAGATAATAAGCTCCTACAATGAGCAGTTCTTC. This sequence encodes CASSLQIISSYNEQFF. The chain uses TRBV4-3 and TRBJ2-1; no firm D call. The germline V and J ends were trimmed by 4 bases and 0 bases, with 13 bases remaining between them. This CDR3 is built from 16 residues. CDR1 LGHNA and CDR2 YSLEER come from the germline V gene.

This clonotype was observed a handful of times. V and J are TRBV12-3 or TRBV12-4 and TRBJ2-2; D gene uncertain. The V end was cut by 6 bases, the J end by 6 bases, with 14 bases between. CDR3 length: 14 amino acids. The CDR3 DNA reads TGTGCCAGCAGACTCTCCCGTCTCGCCGGGGAGCTGTTTTTT. This translates into CASRLSRLAGELFF.

This clonotype was found many times. V and J are TRBV28 and TRBJ2-2; TRBD2 matches 10 bases. V dropped 5 bases and J dropped 7; count of bases not matched to a gene: 4. Germline V gene data show CDR1 as MDHEN and CDR2 as SYDVKM. The CDR3 runs 14 residues. The CDR3 here is CASSPSGSVGELFF. CDR3 DNA sequence: TGTGCCAGCAGTCCTAGCGGGAGCGTCGGGGAGCTGTTTTTT.

The gene calls are TRBV5-1 and TRBJ1-6; the D gene is possibly TRBD1 (6 bases). This CDR3 region has 14 residues. The germline gives CDR1 SGHRS, CDR2 YFSETQ. Trimming cost V 6 bases and J 7 bases, with 14 bases left between them. The CDR3 DNA follows: TGCGCCAGCACCTCCCGGGGGCGGAATTCACCCCTCCACTTT. This encodes CASTSRGRNSPLHF.

This clonotype was seen repeatedly, ten times or more. The rearrangement uses TRBV7-8 and TRBJ2-4; D not certain. Germline CDR1 and CDR2: SGHVS and FQNEAQ. Trimming removed 1 base from V and 7 bases from J, with 8 bases in between. This CDR3 is built from 13 residues. The CDR3 coding sequence is TGTGCCAGCAGCTTAGGGGTTAGGAACATTCAGTACTTC. Encoded protein: CASSLGVRNIQYF.

This chain connects TRBV20-1 to TRBJ2-2, with 8 nucleotides matching TRBD2. With 6 bases clipped from V and 3 bases from J, the junction kept 9 bases outside the gene matches. The CDR3 runs 15 residues. Germline CDR1 reads DFQATT; CDR2 reads SNEGSKA (reference sequence). The CDR3 coding sequence is TGCAGTGCCAATTCCGGGAGGGAGGACACCGGGGAGCTGTTTTTT. Its protein is CSANSGREDTGELFF.

The table lists this clonotype with many counts. The chain recombines TRBV7-2 with TRBJ2-5, with a possible D match to TRBD1 (6 bases). Trimming removed 5 bases at V and 5 bases at J, with 12 bases between. The germline CDR1 and CDR2 sequences are SGHTA and FQGNSA. The CDR3 is 13 residues long. CDR3 nucleotide sequence: TGTGCCAGCAGCCCACAGGGCGGGGAGACCCAGTACTTC. This gives the protein CASSPQGGETQYF. Based on the CDR3 plus reference TRBV7-2 and TRBJ2-5, the full variable domain is GAGVSQSPSNKVTEKGKDVELRCDPISGHTALYWYRQSLGQGLEFLIYFQGNSAPDKSGLPSDRFSAERTGGSVSTLTIQRTQQEDSAVYLCASSPQGGETQYFGPGTRLLVL.

This clonotype was observed a handful of times. This rearrangement joins TRBV28 to TRBJ1-3; D remains unclear. Germline loops: CDR1 MDHEN, CDR2 SYDVKM. This CDR3 spans 16 amino acids. Trimming left V 2 bases short and J 0 bases short, with 11 bases between. CDR3 in DNA: TGTGCCAGCAGTTTAAGGATACACTACTCTGGAAACACCATATATTTT. Amino acid sequence: CASSLRIHYSGNTIYF.

This clonotype appeared many times. J is TRBJ1-2 and V is TRBV30; possible D gene TRBD1, 5 bases. The V gene's germline CDR1 is GTSNPN and CDR2 SVGIG (reference sequence). Trimming left V 4 bases short and J 0 bases short, with 9 bases between. The CDR3 length is 13 residues. This CDR3 reads CAWNPGTNYGYTF. The CDR3 nucleotides read TGTGCCTGGAACCCAGGGACTAACTATGGCTACACCTTC.

This clonotype has ten or more counts. J is TRBJ1-5 and V is TRBV18; 7 nucleotides match TRBD1. The V segment lost 1 base and the J segment 5 bases; nucleotides outside the gene matches: 11. CDR3 length: 17 amino acids. CDR1 KGHSH and CDR2 LQKENI come from the germline V gene. CDR3 loop: CASSPLRFGQEDQPQHF. CDR3 coding DNA: TGTGCCAGCTCACCACTCCGATTTGGACAGGAGGATCAGCCCCAGCATTTT. Looking up the rest from reference TRBV18 and TRBJ1-5 gives the full variable domain: NAGVMQNPRHLVRRRGQEARLRCSPMKGHSHVYWYRQLPEEGLKFMVYLQKENIIDESGMPKERFSAEFPKEGPSILRIQQVVRGDSAAYFCASSPLRFGQEDQPQHFGDGTRLSIL.

The chain is built from TRBV11-2 and TRBJ2-4; the match to TRBD1 covers 7 bases. V lost 1 base to trimming and J lost 1 base; unmatched junction nucleotides: 4. The CDR3 has 16 amino acids. Germline CDR1 is SGHAT and CDR2 is FQNNGV. The CDR3 reads CASSLVTQGAKNIQYF. As DNA, the CDR3 is TGTGCCAGCAGCTTAGTCACACAGGGGGCCAAAAACATTCAGTACTTC.

The rearrangement links TRBV19 to TRBJ2-1; D perhaps matches TRBD2 (6 bases). Deletions cut 3 bases from V and 6 bases from J, with 9 bases between. The germline CDR1 and CDR2 sequences are LNHDA and SQIVND (reference sequence). The CDR3 has 13 residues. As DNA, the CDR3 is TGTGCCAGTAGTATCGGGACTTTCAATGAGCAGTTCTTC. This translates into CASSIGTFNEQFF.

V usage is TRBV14 and J usage is TRBJ2-2; D not certain. CDR1 is SGHDN, CDR2 FVKESK, per germline. V lost 3 bases to trimming and J lost 4 bases, with 6 bases between them. The CDR3 spans 13 residues. CDR3 nucleotides: TGTGCCAGCAGCCATATGCTCACCGGGGAGCTGTTTTTT. It yields the protein CASSHMLTGELFF. The full variable domain, with the rest looked up from reference TRBV14 and TRBJ2-2, is EAGVTQFPSHSVIEKGQTVTLRCDPISGHDNLYWYRRVMGKEIKFLLHFVKESKQDESGMPNNRFLAERTGGTYSTLKVQPAELEDSGVYFCASSHMLTGELFFGEGSRLTVL.

This clonotype appeared many times. The genes are TRBV5-1 and TRBJ2-5, with D unclear. Trimming removed 1 base from V and 2 bases from J, with 6 bases in between. From germline, CDR1 is SGHRS and CDR2 YFSETQ. The CDR3 runs 13 residues. The CDR3 coding sequence is TGCGCCAGCAGCTTGTACAATCAAGAGACCCAGTACTTC. This gives the protein CASSLYNQETQYF.

This clonotype has a count of ten or more. The genes are TRBV7-3 and TRBJ2-1; a possible D gene is TRBD2 (6 bases). The CDR3 consists of 15 residues. The ends were cut back, 3 bases at V and 2 bases at J, with 11 bases in the middle. Germline CDR1 is SGHTA and CDR2 is FQGTGA. CDR3 residues: CASSLAGTTYNEQFF. The DNA for the CDR3 is TGTGCCAGCAGCTTGGCGGGGACCACCTACAATGAGCAGTTCTTC.

This clonotype was recorded a few times. This rearrangement joins TRBV12-3 or TRBV12-4 to TRBJ2-6; 12 nucleotides match TRBD1. This CDR3 has 18 residues. Unmatched junction bases numbered 5, after V lost 3 bases and J lost 2 bases. The CDR3 DNA reads as TGTGCCAGCAGTTTTGGGGACAGGGGGCGCCCTGGGGCCAACGTCCTGACTTTC. It translates to CASSFGDRGRPGANVLTF.

The sample holds a few counts of this clonotype. The chain links TRBV30 to TRBJ1-2, with TRBD1 matching over 10 bases. Germline V gene data show CDR1 as GTSNPN and CDR2 as SVGIG (reference sequence). CDR3 size: 11 residues. J was trimmed by 8 bases and V by 8 bases; bases with no gene match: 5. Here the CDR3 reads CAVETGGGYTF. CDR3 bases: TGTGCCGTCGAGACAGGGGGCGGCTACACCTTC.

This clonotype came up a few times. The rearrangement joins TRBV28 to TRBJ2-3; TRBD2 is a possible D gene (6 bases). V was pared by 3 bases and J by 6 bases, with 13 bases between. Per germline, CDR1 MDHEN and CDR2 SYDVKM. This CDR3 spans 14 amino acids. CDR3: CASSFYRREDTQYF. CDR3 in DNA: TGTGCCAGCAGTTTCTACAGGAGGGAGGATACGCAGTATTTT.

The chain couples TRBV29-1 to TRBJ2-3; D uncertain. Germline V CDR1 and CDR2: SQVTM, ANQGSEA. The CDR3 runs 10 residues. Trimming took off 3 bases at V and 3 bases at J, with 1 base between the two ends. CDR3 amino acids: CSVETDTQYF. The CDR3 DNA reads TGCAGCGTTGAGACAGATACGCAGTATTTT.

This clonotype was detected many times. V gene TRBV19 combines with J gene TRBJ1-5; TRBD1 agrees at 7 bases. Germline values: CDR1 LNHDA, CDR2 SQIVND (reference sequence). The CDR3 contains 15 residues. V lost 3 bases and J lost 9; bases outside the gene matches: 11. The CDR3 is CASSIRVDRARPQHF. DNA for the CDR3: TGTGCCAGTAGTATCCGAGTTGACAGGGCGAGGCCCCAGCATTTT. The full variable domain, its missing parts supplied by reference TRBV19 and TRBJ1-5, is DGGITQSPKYLFRKEGQNVTLSCEQNLNHDAMYWYRQDPGQGLRLIYYSQIVNDFQKGDIAEGYSVSREKKESFPLTVTSAQKNPTAFYLCASSIRVDRARPQHFGDGTRLSIL.

This clonotype was picked up many times. The chain joins TRBV2 to TRBJ2-5; TRBD1 matches 11 bases. This CDR3 is built from 14 residues. V was pared by 8 bases and J by 3 bases, with 5 bases of the junction left unmatched. Germline CDR1 reads SNHLY; CDR2 reads FYNNEI. The CDR3 DNA is TGTGCCAGCGCTTCGGGACAGGGGGAAGAGACCCAGTACTTC. Protein: CASASGQGEETQYF.

A note on this clonotype: A much larger clonotype is one base distant, so this may be a read error. The J gene is TRBJ2-7, the V gene TRBV28, with D perhaps matching TRBD2 (6 bases). The J call may not be correct, given that the DNA end is closer to TRBJ2-1. CDR3 size: 15 residues. Germline V CDR1 and CDR2: MDHEN, SYDVKM. In DNA, the CDR3 is TGTGCCAGCAGTGACCCGGGACTTCAAACCTACGAGCAGTTCTTC. Translation: CASSDPGLQTYEQFF.

The rearrangement uses TRBV6-2 or TRBV6-3 and TRBJ2-1, with a possible D match to TRBD2 (5 bases). CDR3 length: 16 amino acids. Trimming left V 4 bases short and J 7 bases short, with 20 bases between. Germline values: CDR1 MNHEY, CDR2 SVGEGT. The CDR3 DNA reads TGTGCCAGCAGTTGGGCCCCCGGGGAACTGGGGAATGAGCAGTTCTTC. Protein product: CASSWAPGELGNEQFF.

Ten or more counts support this clonotype. The rearrangement links TRBV30 to TRBJ2-3; D not resolved. This CDR3 contains 13 residues. CDR1 and CDR2 (germline): GTSNPN, SVGIG (reference sequence). V lost 3 bases and J 0 bases, leaving 7 bases between the germline ends. Here the CDR3 DNA reads TGTGCCTGGAGATTAGCAAGCACAGATACGCAGTATTTT. This translates into CAWRLASTDTQYF.

At least ten counts were recorded for this clonotype. The chain couples TRBV3-1 to TRBJ2-7; a weak D match, TRBD1 (5 bases). The V end was cut by 4 bases, the J end by 5 bases, with 12 bases between. CDR3 length equals 13 residues. Germline loops: CDR1 LGHDT, CDR2 YNNKEL (reference sequence). CDR3 sequence reads: CASSPVWGNEQYF. In nucleotides, the CDR3 is TGTGCCAGCAGCCCAGTGTGGGGCAACGAGCAGTACTTC.

This clonotype was detected a few times. V usage is TRBV20-1 and J usage is TRBJ2-5; perhaps D is TRBD1 or TRBD2 (5 bases each). V lost 0 bases, J lost 0 bases, and 11 bases lay in between. Looked up from germline, CDR1 is DFQATT and CDR2 is SNEGSKA (reference sequence). This CDR3 contains 15 residues. CDR3 in DNA: TGCAGTGCTAGAGAGCCGAGGGGCAACCAAGAGACCCAGTACTTC. It codes for CSAREPRGNQETQYF.

V is TRBV15 and J is TRBJ2-7, with TRBD2 identical over 7 bases. Germline V CDR1 and CDR2: LNHNV, YYDKDF (reference sequence). The length of the CDR3 is 12 residues. J gave up 2 bases and V 8 bases, and 3 bases lay outside the gene matches. CDR3 in amino acids: CATSGRPYEQYF. The CDR3 DNA reads as TGTGCCACCTCCGGGAGGCCCTACGAGCAGTACTTC.

Many counts were recorded for this clonotype. The chain recombines TRBV11-2 with TRBJ1-1; D ambiguous. This CDR3 has 13 amino acids. Trimming removed 0 bases from V and 4 bases from J, with 6 bases in between. Germline-derived CDR1 and CDR2 are SGHAT and FQNNGV. CDR3 in DNA: TGTGCCAGCAGCTTAGAGGGGTCCACTGAAGCTTTCTTT. The encoded protein is CASSLEGSTEAFF. Based on the CDR3 plus reference TRBV11-2 and TRBJ1-1, the full variable domain is EAGVAQSPRYKIIEKRQSVAFWCNPISGHATLYWYQQILGQGPKLLIQFQNNGVVDDSQLPKDRFSAERLKGVDSTLKIQPAKLEDSAVYLCASSLEGSTEAFFGQGTRLTVV.

This clonotype came up many times. The chain has TRBV20-1 and TRBJ2-2; no clear D gene. CDR1 and CDR2 (germline): DFQATT, SNEGSKA (reference sequence). The V end was cut by 4 bases, the J end by 0 bases, with 6 bases between. The CDR3 spans 13 residues. The CDR3 loop reads CSAIRANTGELFF. The CDR3 DNA reads TGCAGTGCTATAAGAGCGAACACCGGGGAGCTGTTTTTT.

This clonotype was seen a handful of times. The chain has TRBV10-3 and TRBJ2-5, with D possibly matching TRBD1 (6 bases). The CDR3 has 15 residues. Germline V gene sequence: CDR1 ENHRY, CDR2 SYGVKD. V was trimmed by 8 bases and J by 5 bases, leaving 21 bases between them. The CDR3, as DNA: TGTGCCATCTCCTCTTCGAACGGACAGTCCGAGACCCAGTACTTC. It translates to CAISSSNGQSETQYF.

The chain combines TRBV11-2 with TRBJ2-5, with a weak D call TRBD2 (5 bases). The CDR3 covers 14 residues. Germline values: CDR1 SGHAT, CDR2 FQNNGV. V lost 6 bases, J lost 5 bases, and 16 bases lay in between. This CDR3 is CASSHFEGGETQYF. The DNA for the CDR3 is TGTGCCAGCAGTCATTTTGAGGGTGGCGAGACCCAGTACTTC. The complete variable domain, with remaining parts taken from reference TRBV11-2 and TRBJ2-5, reads EAGVAQSPRYKIIEKRQSVAFWCNPISGHATLYWYQQILGQGPKLLIQFQNNGVVDDSQLPKDRFSAERLKGVDSTLKIQPAKLEDSAVYLCASSHFEGGETQYFGPGTRLLVL.